Presented here are 8 T cell receptor beta chains from one specimen sequenced in a study of beta chain features in type 1 diabetes. Of the isolated RNA, all was reverse transcribed, and so the sequenced material was expressed TCRB transcripts. Profiling relied on immunoSEQ multiplex PCR, and the TCRdb table lists in-frame clones only, not all of them. The data hold 150,000 to 160,000 clones, with 11% observed a single time. Sequenced: central memory CD4+ T cells from blood. The source of these receptors is a man between 18 and 35 years old in good health.

This clone has just a few counts. V is TRBV10-3 and J is TRBJ2-2, with D hard to call. CDR1 and CDR2 (germline): ENHRY, SYGVKD. Trimming removed 7 bases at V and 1 base at J, with 13 bases between. The CDR3 consists of 15 residues. The CDR3 protein is CAIIGDQRNTGELFF. The CDR3 nucleotides are TGTGCCATCATTGGGGATCAGCGGAACACCGGGGAGCTGTTTTTT.

This clone was picked up a small number of times. The chain combines TRBV9 with TRBJ1-2, with no clear D. V shed 0 bases and J shed 1 base, with 7 bases lying between them. The germline V gene encodes CDR1 SGDLS and CDR2 YYNGEE. This CDR3 comprises 14 residues. CDR3 in amino acids: CASSVAVGNYGYTF. CDR3 nucleotides: TGTGCCAGCAGCGTAGCGGTTGGTAACTATGGCTACACCTTC.

This clone showed up just a few times. V gene TRBV29-1 combines with J gene TRBJ2-3; D ambiguous. There are 14 residues in the CDR3. V shed 7 bases and J shed 0 bases, with 14 bases lying between them. CDR1 is SQVTM, CDR2 ANQGSEA, per germline. In DNA, the CDR3 is TGCAGCGCCACTAAAGGGCCTAGCACAGATACGCAGTATTTT. Translating gives CSATKGPSTDTQYF.

In this sample, this clone turned up a few times. The chain uses TRBV2 and TRBJ2-2; TRBD1 might be the D (5 bases). Germline CDR1 is SNHLY and CDR2 is FYNNEI. Trimming removed 11 bases from V and 3 bases from J, with 19 bases in between. The CDR3 length is 15 residues. The CDR3 region is CAAGRRLSDTGELFF. CDR3 nucleotide sequence: TGTGCCGCAGGGCGTCGTCTAAGTGACACCGGGGAGCTGTTTTTT.

This clone was seen a handful of times. Here the CDR3 DNA reads TGTGCCAGCAGACCCGGGACAGGTGGGTACACTGAAGCTTTCTTT. The encoded protein is CASRPGTGGYTEAFF. The chain joins TRBV2 to TRBJ1-1, with 8 bases matching TRBD1. With 6 bases clipped from V and 3 bases from J, the junction kept 9 bases outside the gene matches. From germline, CDR1 is SNHLY and CDR2 FYNNEI. The CDR3 loop spans 15 amino acids.

This chain joins TRBV5-1 and TRBJ2-3; maybe TRBD1 (6 bases). Between the trimmed V and J ends, which lost 4 bases and 6 bases, there was a span of 12 bases. Germline assignment: CDR1 SGHRS and CDR2 YFSETQ. The length of the CDR3 is 13 residues. CDR3 protein: CASSAQGSDTQYF. Here the CDR3 DNA reads TGCGCCAGCAGCGCACAGGGTAGTGATACGCAGTATTTT.

This rearrangement joins TRBV7-9 to TRBJ2-7; tentative D call: TRBD1 (6 bases). Germline CDR1 is SEHNR and CDR2 is FQNEAQ (reference sequence). V gave up 2 bases and J gave up 2 bases, with 7 bases separating them. This CDR3 is built from 13 residues. The CDR3 protein is CASSLTGPYEQYF. CDR3 sequence (DNA): TGTGCCAGCAGCTTAACAGGGCCCTACGAGCAGTACTTC.

This clone has more than one count but fewer than ten. This chain connects TRBV18 to TRBJ2-7; maybe TRBD1 (5 bases). Germline V gene lookup returns CDR1 KGHSH and CDR2 LQKENI. V was pared by 5 bases and J by 3 bases, with 11 bases between. The CDR3 has 13 amino acids. CDR3 in amino acids: CASSSDTLYEQYF. In DNA form, the CDR3 reads TGTGCCAGCTCATCGGACACCCTCTACGAGCAGTACTTC.